This TCR beta chain was identified in a study of blood T cell repertoires in COVID-19. About the study: T cells, B-cell-depleted T cells, or PBMCs provided the cDNA or gDNA that served as material.

Per germline, CDR1 LNHDA and CDR2 SQIVND (reference sequence). The CDR3 runs 15 residues. V trimming: 6 bases; J trimming: 1 base; junction bases outside the gene matches: 5. In the authors' methods: The authors estimated nucleated cell counts from reference gene primer amplification. Repertoires were generated with immunoSEQ multiplex PCR, while TCRdb's copy carries only in-frame clones and drops some. V, J and clone size are those of that table, while D and trimming were read from the DNA. Of approximately 210,000 clones in the sample, around 84% were seen once. This clone was seen a single time. Sequenced input: peripheral blood. The chain combines TRBV19 with TRBJ2-2; 7 bases map to TRBD2. The sequence derives from a man in his thirties or forties with active or convalescent COVID-19. CDR3 in amino acids: CASRKGRGNTGELFF. Written as DNA, the CDR3 is TGTGCCAGTAGGAAGGGGAGGGGGAACACCGGGGAGCTGTTTTTT.